One TCR beta chain is described in this entry. Its antigen is as yet unknown. This sample is part of a study of identical twins. Study results and caveats: Beta clonotypes that were abundant in cord blood contained fewer insertions, a pattern absent from memory repertoires. Analyses based on zero insertions could be partly confounded by invariant MAIT and iNKT cells.

There were only healthy Caucasians among the donors. The ends lost 6 bases at V and 4 bases at J; junction bases unmatched: 10. Germline V gene data show CDR1 as DFQATT and CDR2 as SNEGSKA (reference sequence). The CDR3 runs to 14 residues. A template switching step contributed a universal primer site, while unique molecular identifiers were present in the cDNA. TCRdb reprocessed the 5' RACE reads with MiXCR, giving one entry per CDR3 protein. The sample yields under 300,000 distinct CDR3 sequences, about 14% seen once. Sequenced input: memory (CD45RO+) T cells sorted from blood. This sequence originates from a woman aged 18-35 years in good health. The chain couples TRBV20-1 to TRBJ1-1; 8 positions match TRBD1. This chain's CDR3 is CSARDRLLTTEAFF. In DNA, the CDR3 is TGCAGTGCAAGGGACAGGTTGTTGACCACTGAAGCTTTCTTT.